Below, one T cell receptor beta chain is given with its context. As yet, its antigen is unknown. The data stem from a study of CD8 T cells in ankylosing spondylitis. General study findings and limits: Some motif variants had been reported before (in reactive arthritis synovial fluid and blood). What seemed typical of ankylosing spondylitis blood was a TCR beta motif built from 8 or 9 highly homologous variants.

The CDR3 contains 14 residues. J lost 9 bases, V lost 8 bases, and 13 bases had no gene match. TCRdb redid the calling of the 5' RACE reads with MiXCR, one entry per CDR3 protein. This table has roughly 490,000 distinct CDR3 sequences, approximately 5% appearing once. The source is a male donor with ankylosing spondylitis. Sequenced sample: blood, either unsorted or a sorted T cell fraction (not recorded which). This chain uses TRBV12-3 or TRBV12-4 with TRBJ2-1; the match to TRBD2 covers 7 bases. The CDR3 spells CASAIRGWGGEQFF. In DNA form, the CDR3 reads TGTGCCAGCGCCATTAGGGGTTGGGGGGGTGAGCAGTTCTTC.